A single sample gave rise to the 15 T cell receptor beta chains below, sequenced in a study of a mutant IDH1 vaccine in newly diagnosed glioma. Some clones are missing from TCRdb's copy, which holds only in-frame ones; the method was immunoSEQ multiplex PCR. The sample yields approximately 67,000 clones, over 75% seen once. The time point was: week 23, last vaccination. The study gave 300 ug of mutant IDH1 20-mer peptide per vaccine dose, with topical imiquimod. No antigen is known for these receptors. Sequences were derived from PBMCs, sampled from a glioma patient whose treatment included an IDH1 peptide vaccine. The receptors come from a man aged 18 to 30 with glioma.

V usage is TRBV7-2 and J usage is TRBJ1-1; D may be TRBD1 (5 bases). Germline V gene data show CDR1 as SGHTA and CDR2 as FQGNSA. Between the trimmed V and J ends, which lost 3 bases and 7 bases, there was a span of 12 bases. This CDR3 has 13 residues. The CDR3 nucleotides are TGTGCCAGCAGCTTTAGGGGCGGGAGTGAAGCTTTCTTT. Its protein is CASSFRGGSEAFF.

This chain uses TRBV7-9 with TRBJ1-4, with D unclear. The germline V gene encodes CDR1 SEHNR and CDR2 FQNEAQ (reference sequence). V was clipped by 1 base and J by 5 bases, with 5 bases between them. The CDR3 covers 13 residues. The CDR3 spells CASSLGGNEKLFF. The DNA of the CDR3 is TGTGCCAGCAGCTTAGGTGGGAATGAAAAACTGTTTTTT.

The chain has TRBV5-1 and TRBJ2-2; 9 nucleotides agree with TRBD1. The V and J ends lost 3 bases and 6 bases, in that order; junction bases with no gene match: 9. The V gene's germline CDR1 is SGHRS and CDR2 YFSETQ. The CDR3 runs to 16 residues. The CDR3 nucleotides read TGCGCCAGCAGCTCCTTCCGACAGGGGGGGCCCGGGGAGCTGTTTTTT. It specifies CASSSFRQGGPGELFF. The variable domain in full, with the rest retrieved from reference TRBV5-1 and TRBJ2-2, is KAGVTQTPRYLIKTRGQQVTLSCSPISGHRSVSWYQQTPGQGLQFLFEYFSETQRNKGNFPGRFSGRQFSNSRSEMNVSTLELGDSALYLCASSSFRQGGPGELFFGEGSRLTVL.

J is TRBJ1-1 and V is TRBV6-5, with D unclear. Germline CDR1 is MNHEY and CDR2 is SVGAGI. Trimming took off 0 bases at V and 3 bases at J, with 8 bases between the two ends. This CDR3 comprises 14 residues. The CDR3 is CASSYSGTYTEAFF. For the CDR3, the DNA is TGTGCCAGCAGTTACTCCGGTACGTACACTGAAGCTTTCTTT.

This clone occurred once. The chain uses TRBV2 and TRBJ1-6; 9 positions match TRBD1. CDR1 and CDR2 from the germline V gene are SNHLY and FYNNEI. The length of the CDR3 is 15 residues. V was pared by 5 bases and J by 7 bases, with 6 bases of the junction left unmatched. In DNA, the CDR3 is TGTGCCAGCAGTAGACCGGGACAGGGCAATTCACCCCTCCACTTT. Translated: CASSRPGQGNSPLHF.

This sequence joins TRBV18 and TRBJ2-6; D perhaps matches TRBD1 (6 bases). V lost 3 bases to trimming and J lost 0 bases, with 12 bases between them. CDR3 size: 17 residues. Germline V lookup: CDR1 KGHSH, CDR2 LQKENI. The chain's CDR3 is CASSPAGVNSGANVLTF. CDR3 bases: TGTGCCAGCTCACCGGCAGGGGTGAACTCTGGGGCCAACGTCCTGACTTTC.

The rearrangement links TRBV7-2 to TRBJ1-2; 8 nucleotides match TRBD1. The CDR3 extends over 14 amino acids. Germline V gives CDR1 SGHTA, CDR2 FQGNSA. V shed 2 bases, J shed 8 bases, and the junction held 7 bases outside the gene matches. The CDR3 region has the DNA TGTGCCAGCAGCTTATGGTCAGGGGGCGAAGGCTACACCTTC. This encodes CASSLWSGGEGYTF.

V gene TRBV7-9 combines with J gene TRBJ2-1; 8 bases align to TRBD2. Trimming took 6 bases from V and 7 from J; bases not matched to a gene: 5. The CDR3 totals 13 residues. Germline V gene lookup returns CDR1 SEHNR and CDR2 FQNEAQ (reference sequence). The DNA for the CDR3 is TGTGCCAGCAGACGAGCGGGAGTAAATGAGCAGTTCTTC. Its translation: CASRRAGVNEQFF.

The J gene is TRBJ1-1, the V gene TRBV2; D unclear. The germline V gene has CDR1 SNHLY and CDR2 FYNNEI. The CDR3 covers 12 residues. Trimming cost V 6 bases and J 1 base, with 6 bases left between them. The CDR3 bases are TGTGCCAGCAGGTCTCAGAACACTGAAGCTTTCTTT. This translates into CASRSQNTEAFF.

This sequence joins TRBV4-3 and TRBJ2-5, with TRBD1 as a possible D gene (6 bases). Germline V gene data show CDR1 as LGHNA and CDR2 as YSLEER. V lost 3 bases, J lost 2 bases, and 10 bases lay in between. The CDR3 totals 14 residues. The CDR3 here is CASSHYGQQETQYF. CDR3 nucleotides: TGCGCCAGCAGCCATTACGGACAGCAAGAGACCCAGTACTTC.

This clone has more than one count but fewer than ten. This chain connects TRBV30 to TRBJ1-3; D possibly corresponds to TRBD1 (5 bases). Trimming took 5 bases from V and 0 from J, leaving 17 bases between them. The CDR3 spans 16 residues. Germline CDR1 and CDR2: GTSNPN and SVGIG (reference sequence). The CDR3 is CAWWWGTSSSGNTIYF. The CDR3 DNA reads TGTGCCTGGTGGTGGGGCACGTCGAGCTCTGGAAACACCATATATTTT. Filled out from reference TRBV30 and TRBJ1-3, the complete variable domain reads SQTIHQWPATLVQPVGSPLSLECTVEGTSNPNLYWYRQAAGRGLQLLFYSVGIGQISSEVPQNLSASRPQDRQFILSSKKLLLSDSGFYLCAWWWGTSSSGNTIYFGEGSWLTVV.

This clone was seen just once. The J gene is TRBJ1-3, the V gene TRBV30; D ambiguous. In germline, CDR1 is GTSNPN, CDR2 SVGIG (reference sequence). V shed 0 bases and J shed 0 bases, with 6 bases lying between them. The CDR3 covers 14 residues. CDR3 loop: CAWSVEISGNTIYF. CDR3 nucleotide sequence: TGTGCCTGGAGTGTAGAAATCTCTGGAAACACCATATATTTT. Supplemented by reference TRBV30 and TRBJ1-3, the full variable domain reads SQTIHQWPATLVQPVGSPLSLECTVEGTSNPNLYWYRQAAGRGLQLLFYSVGIGQISSEVPQNLSASRPQDRQFILSSKKLLLSDSGFYLCAWSVEISGNTIYFGEGSWLTVV.

The gene calls are TRBV10-3 and TRBJ1-5, with D tentatively TRBD1 (5 bases). V lost 10 bases to trimming and J lost 9 bases, with 16 bases between them. Germline V lookup: CDR1 ENHRY, CDR2 SYGVKD. The CDR3 is 12 amino acids. CDR3 protein: CATGTETWPQHF. CDR3 in DNA: TGTGCCACCGGGACCGAGACTTGGCCCCAGCATTTT.

The chain employs TRBV10-3 and TRBJ2-5; 12 bases line up with TRBD2. The CDR3 spans 16 residues. Germline-derived CDR1 and CDR2 are ENHRY and SYGVKD. The V gene end was trimmed by 5 bases and the J gene end by 1 base; junction bases not matched to a gene: 5. The CDR3 reads CAISLAGGPGQETQYF. The DNA of the CDR3 is TGTGCCATCAGTCTAGCGGGGGGGCCGGGCCAAGAGACCCAGTACTTC.

This clone showed up just a few times. The chain joins TRBV6-1 to TRBJ1-1; no definite D call. The CDR3 extends over 15 amino acids. Germline loops: CDR1 MNHNS, CDR2 SASEGT. V lost 6 bases and J 0 bases, leaving 14 bases between the germline ends. The CDR3 sequence: CASSEFGVMNTEAFF. Written as DNA, the CDR3 is TGTGCCAGCAGCGAGTTTGGGGTTATGAACACTGAAGCTTTCTTT.